The 14 T cell receptor beta chains given below trace back to one sample, sequenced in a study of early T cells in non-severe SARS-CoV-2 infection. Each CDR3 protein is one row after TCRdb ran MiXCR on the 5' RACE reads. The data hold about 48,000 distinct CDR3 sequences, with around 9.1% observed a single time. Sequenced input: whole blood. All receptors come from an adult who was a healthcare worker with PCR-confirmed SARS-CoV-2 infection or an uninfected control (not recorded which).

This clonotype occurred many times. The chain combines TRBV6-5 with TRBJ2-3; no reliable D call. V lost 7 bases, J lost 6 bases, and 20 bases lay in between. CDR3 size: 15 residues. CDR1 is MNHEY and CDR2 is SVGAGI in the germline V gene. Here the CDR3 reads CASNPSRRTWDTQYF. The CDR3 DNA reads TGTGCCAGCAATCCATCACGTCGGACCTGGGATACGCAGTATTTT.

This clonotype occurred many times. The genes are TRBV20-1 and TRBJ1-4; 7 positions match TRBD1. After removal of 5 bases from V and 8 bases from J, the junction contained 8 bases not matched to a gene. CDR1 and CDR2 (germline): DFQATT, SNEGSKA (reference sequence). The CDR3 contains 13 residues. Here the CDR3 reads CSAPGQSREKLFF. The CDR3 bases are TGCAGTGCTCCGGGACAGTCGAGGGAAAAACTGTTTTTT.

This clonotype was counted between two and nine times. The chain combines TRBV7-9 with TRBJ2-7; D possibly corresponds to TRBD2 (6 bases). The germline V and J ends were trimmed by 5 bases and 1 base, with 12 bases remaining between them. CDR1 and CDR2 (germline): SEHNR, FQNEAQ (reference sequence). The CDR3 contains 14 residues. The CDR3 is CASSPGGLSYEQYF. The CDR3 region has the DNA TGTGCCAGCAGCCCCGGGGGTCTGTCCTACGAGCAGTACTTC.

This clonotype turned up a few times. V gene TRBV6-4 combines with J gene TRBJ1-1; perhaps TRBD1 as D (6 bases). Germline-derived CDR1 and CDR2 are MRHNA and SNTAGT. V gave up 8 bases and J gave up 5 bases, with 15 bases separating them. The CDR3 contains 13 residues. The CDR3 sequence is CASLLQGYTEAFF. The CDR3 DNA sequence: TGTGCCAGCCTTCTACAGGGATATACTGAAGCTTTCTTT.

This clonotype was seen ten or more times. The chain's CDR3 is CSVAQNQETQYF. In DNA, the CDR3 is TGCAGCGTTGCGCAGAACCAAGAGACCCAGTACTTC. The chain joins TRBV29-1 to TRBJ2-5; D uncertain. This CDR3 is built from 12 residues. Trimming shortened V by 4 bases and J by 0 bases, and 6 bases separated the two germline ends. Germline loops: CDR1 SQVTM, CDR2 ANQGSEA.

V usage is TRBV7-2 and J usage is TRBJ1-6; TRBD1 matches at 7 bases. CDR3 length equals 16 residues. Germline lookup yields CDR1 SGHTA and CDR2 FQGNSA. V shed 1 base and J 7 bases; nucleotides not matched to a gene: 7. As DNA, the CDR3 is TGTGCCAGCAGCTTAGACACAGGGGTTCGAAATTCACCCCTCCACTTT. Translating it yields CASSLDTGVRNSPLHF.

This clonotype was observed many times. The rearrangement uses TRBV12-3 or TRBV12-4 and TRBJ2-5, with TRBD2 matching 14 bases. Germline trimming cut 3 bases from V and 5 bases from J; bases unmatched to any gene: 2. This CDR3 contains 15 residues. This CDR3 reads CASSFGTSGSETQYF. In DNA form, the CDR3 reads TGTGCCAGCAGTTTTGGGACTAGCGGGAGCGAGACCCAGTACTTC.

This clonotype turned up a few times. The J gene is TRBJ1-5, the V gene TRBV30; TRBD1 is a possible D gene (5 bases). The CDR3 contains 13 residues. The germline V gene encodes CDR1 GTSNPN and CDR2 SVGIG (reference sequence). Trimming stripped 5 bases from V and 5 bases from J, with 13 bases between. CDR3 residues: CAWGQGGDQPQHF. The CDR3 coding sequence is TGTGCCTGGGGGCAGGGAGGAGATCAGCCCCAGCATTTT.

This clonotype has a count of ten or more. This rearrangement joins TRBV27 to TRBJ1-2; TRBD1 matches 8 bases. This CDR3 comprises 15 residues. The germline CDR1 and CDR2 sequences are MNHEY and SMNVEV (reference sequence). J was trimmed by 3 bases and V by 6 bases; bases with no gene match: 9. DNA for the CDR3: TGTGCCAGCAGAGTTCTTCAGGGGGCACACTATGGCTACACCTTC. It yields the protein CASRVLQGAHYGYTF.

This clonotype was seen just once. J is TRBJ2-7 and V is TRBV11-2, with D possibly matching TRBD1 (6 bases). The CDR3 is 15 amino acids. Per germline, CDR1 SGHAT and CDR2 FQNNGV. V was clipped by 3 bases and J by 1 base, with 13 bases between them. The CDR3, as DNA: TGTGCCAGCAGCTTGGACAGTGTCTCGTCCTACGAGCAGTACTTC. Protein product: CASSLDSVSSYEQYF.

The chain employs TRBV14 and TRBJ1-1, with 7 bases aligning to TRBD1. The CDR3 extends over 14 amino acids. Germline V gives CDR1 SGHDN, CDR2 FVKESK. Unmatched junction bases numbered 3, after V lost 0 bases and J lost 5 bases. CDR3 bases: TGTGCCAGCAGCCAAGAACAGGGGTCTACTGAAGCTTTCTTT. It yields the protein CASSQEQGSTEAFF.

This clonotype has more than one count but fewer than ten. This chain connects TRBV7-3 to TRBJ2-3, with a weak D call TRBD2 (6 bases). The germline gives CDR1 SGHTA, CDR2 FQGTGA. CDR3 length: 18 residues. V lost 0 bases, J lost 3 bases, and 19 bases lay in between. The CDR3 nucleotides read TGTGCCAGCAGCTTAACCAGTTCGGCCTCGGGGGAGACAGATACGCAGTATTTT. Amino acid sequence: CASSLTSSASGETDTQYF.

The rearrangement uses TRBV20-1 and TRBJ1-2; no definite D call. Germline values: CDR1 DFQATT, CDR2 SNEGSKA (reference sequence). V lost 6 bases, J lost 5 bases, and 13 bases lay in between. The CDR3 spans 12 residues. CDR3 loop: CSAHLGSYGYTF. CDR3 in DNA: TGCAGTGCCCACTTGGGATCTTATGGCTACACCTTC.

Regarding this clonotype: At one of its ends the junction is not consistent with the germline gene, which may arise from a read error. The chain joins TRBV7-9 to TRBJ1-5; unclear D gene. Germline V lookup: CDR1 SEHNR, CDR2 FQNEAQ (reference sequence). CDR3 length equals 14 residues. CDR3 region: CVSSSRDGNQPQHF. DNA of the CDR3: TGTGTCAGCAGCTCCCGAGACGGGAATCAGCCCCAGCATTTT.